This T cell receptor (beta chain) was sequenced during a study of blood T cell repertoires in COVID-19. Original processing notes: Estimated nucleated cell counts came from reference gene primer amplification. Data came from immunoSEQ multiplex PCR; TCRdb stores just in-frame clones and leaves some out. The V and J calls and the clone size are those of that table, but D and trimming were determined from the DNA. The sample holds over 130,000 clones, about 84% seen once. The CDR3 covers 15 residues. Germline CDR1 SGHTA, CDR2 FQGNSA. V was pared by 5 bases and J by 0 bases, with 7 bases of the junction left unmatched.

The sample consisted of PBMCs or T cells enriched from blood (not recorded which). This clonotype was obtained from a young woman who had been exposed to COVID-19. The chain uses TRBV7-2 and TRBJ2-7; 7 bases are a match to TRBD1. The CDR3 loop is CASSRTGTASYEQYF. CDR3 nucleotides: TGTGCCAGCAGCAGAACCGGGACAGCCTCCTACGAGCAGTACTTC.